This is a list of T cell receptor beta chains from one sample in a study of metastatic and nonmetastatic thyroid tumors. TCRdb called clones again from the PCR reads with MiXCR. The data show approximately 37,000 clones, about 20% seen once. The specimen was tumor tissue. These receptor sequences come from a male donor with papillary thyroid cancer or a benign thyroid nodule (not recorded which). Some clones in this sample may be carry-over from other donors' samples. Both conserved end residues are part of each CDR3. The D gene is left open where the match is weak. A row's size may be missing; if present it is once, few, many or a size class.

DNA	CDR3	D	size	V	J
TGTGCCATCAGTGAGACCCGGGGGGGCTACACCTTC	CAISETRGGYTF	NA	NA	TRBV10-3	TRBJ1-2
TGCAGTGCTCGGGCGGGACAGGGGACTAGCGGGAGTAAAGAGCAGTACTTC	CSARAGQGTSGSKEQYF	TRBD2	many	TRBV20-1	TRBJ2-7
TGTGCCAGCAGTGGCCAGGACAGTGGAGAGACCCAGTACTTC	CASSGQDSGETQYF	NA	many	TRBV28	TRBJ2-5
TGTGCCTGGAGTGCTCACAGGGGTCGAAACACCATATATTTT	CAWSAHRGRNTIYF	TRBD1	many	TRBV30	TRBJ1-3
TGCAGTGCCGGGGTCCCGGGGGGCTATGGCTACACCTTC	CSAGVPGGYGYTF	NA	few	TRBV20-1	TRBJ1-2
TGTGCCAGATTCAGGCAGATACACACTGAAGCTTTCTTT	CARFRQIHTEAFF	NA	few	TRBV6-2/TRBV6-3	TRBJ1-1
TGTGCCAGCAGGGGACAGGTCGAGACCCAGTACTTC	CASRGQVETQYF	TRBD1	many	TRBV11-2	TRBJ2-5
TGTGCCAGCAGTGCCGGGACTATCAGGAGGAATGAGCAGTTCTTC	CASSAGTIRRNEQFF	TRBD2	NA	TRBV28	TRBJ2-1
TGTGCCAGCAGCTGGACGGACGCGCAGCCCCAGCATTTT	CASSWTDAQPQHF	NA	many	TRBV3-1	TRBJ1-5
TGTGCCAGCAGCGGGGGGGTCTTCACAGATACGCAGTATTTT	CASSGGVFTDTQYF	TRBD2	few	TRBV6-1	TRBJ2-3
TGTGCCAGCAGCCCTGGGACTAGAGAAAGGACCCAGTACTTC	CASSPGTRERTQYF	TRBD2	NA	TRBV7-2	TRBJ2-5
TGCAGCGTTGAAGATCGGGGGGCCTACGAGCAGTACTTC	CSVEDRGAYEQYF	TRBD2	many	TRBV29-1	TRBJ2-7
TGTGCCAGCAACCAGGTGGCTTTTATAGTAGGAGGAGAGACTCAGTACTTC	CASNQVAFIVGGETQYF	NA	NA	TRBV7-2	TRBJ2-5
TGTGCCAGCAGTTTAGCGAGCGGCAATGAGCAGTTCTTC	CASSLASGNEQFF	NA	many	TRBV27	TRBJ2-1
TGCGCCAGCAGCTTGGAGGGGGGAACGGGTGAAGCTTTCTTT	CASSLEGGTGEAFF	NA	NA	TRBV5-1	TRBJ1-1
TGTGCCAGCAGAAAACCGACAGGGAATGCCTACGAGCAGTACTTC	CASRKPTGNAYEQYF	TRBD1	medium-sized	TRBV28	TRBJ2-7
TGTGCCAGCAGCGACCCGGTCGGGCGTTGGGACTATGGCTACACCTTC	CASSDPVGRWDYGYTF	NA	NA	TRBV11-2	TRBJ1-2
TGCGCCAGCAGTCAGTGGGATCGGAACACTGAAGCTTTCTTT	CASSQWDRNTEAFF	NA	few	TRBV28	TRBJ1-1
TGTGCCAGCAGTCCCACCCCGGGACAGGGGACCAATGAAGCTTTCTTT	CASSPTPGQGTNEAFF	TRBD1	many	TRBV12-3/TRBV12-4	TRBJ1-1
TGTGCCAGCAGTTACTCGACAGGGGCCGTTAATCAGCCCCAGCATTTT	CASSYSTGAVNQPQHF	TRBD1	many	TRBV6-6	TRBJ1-5
TGCAGTGCTAGCGGACGTAGCGGTACAACCCCTGAGCAGTTCTTC	CSASGRSGTTPEQFF	NA	NA	TRBV20-1	TRBJ2-1
TGTGCCAGCTCACAGGGATTAAATAACGAGCAGTACTTC	CASSQGLNNEQYF	NA	NA	TRBV18	TRBJ2-7
TGTGCCAGCAGGCGACAGGGTAACTATGGCTACACCTTC	CASRRQGNYGYTF	TRBD1	NA	TRBV7-9	TRBJ1-2
TGTGCCATCAGTGCGGGGGGCGGGGGCGATGAGCAGTTCTTC	CAISAGGGGDEQFF	NA	many	TRBV10-3	TRBJ2-1
TGTGCCGCTTCTAGCGGGAGAAAAGATACGCAGTATTTT	CAASSGRKDTQYF	TRBD2	few	TRBV24-1	TRBJ2-3
TGTGCCAGCATCCCAATACAGGGGGGGGGAGCAGGTGAGCAGTACTTC	CASIPIQGGGAGEQYF	NA	few	TRBV28	TRBJ2-7
TGTGCCAGTAATCCGCTAGCGGGAGCCCTATTCTCCGGGGAGCTGTTTTTT	CASNPLAGALFSGELFF	TRBD2	many	TRBV19	TRBJ2-2
TGCAGTGCTAGGGGACTAGCGGGAGTGAACGAGCAGTACTTC	CSARGLAGVNEQYF	TRBD2	medium-sized	TRBV20-1	TRBJ2-7
TGTGCCAGCAGTGACTCGCAGGGCTCCGCCGGGGAGCTGTTTTTT	CASSDSQGSAGELFF	NA	NA	TRBV6-4	TRBJ2-2
TGTGCCAGCAGCTCCCGACAGGTTAATTCACCCCTCCACTTT	CASSSRQVNSPLHF	NA	NA	TRBV7-2	TRBJ1-6
TGCAGTGCTAGAGATGGGGCGGGATTCTACAATGAGCAGTTCTTC	CSARDGAGFYNEQFF	NA	many	TRBV20-1	TRBJ2-1
TGTGCCAGCAGCGTGACAGGGATACGCAATCGGCCCCAGCATTTT	CASSVTGIRNRPQHF	TRBD1	NA	TRBV28	TRBJ1-5
TGCAGTGCTAGAGACCCGGGGGAAGGACGCACAGATACGCAGTATTTT	CSARDPGEGRTDTQYF	NA	many	TRBV20-1	TRBJ2-3
TGCAGTGCTAAGGGGGGGTACAATGAGCAGTTCTTC	CSAKGGYNEQFF	NA	NA	TRBV20-1	TRBJ2-1
TGTGCCAGCAACCCAGGAGGGGGCCGGGGCACAGATACGCAGTATTTT	CASNPGGGRGTDTQYF	NA	NA	TRBV6-1	TRBJ2-3
TGTGCTAGTGGAAGAGGGACTAGCGGAGCCTACAATGAGCAGTTCTTC	CASGRGTSGAYNEQFF	TRBD2	many	TRBV12-5	TRBJ2-1